The 8 T cell receptor beta chains in this list originate from one sample, sequenced in a study of cytomegalovirus exposure and HLA in healthy donors. The study ran its PCR with 60 Vbeta and 13 Jbeta primers. Here immunoSEQ multiplex PCR was the method, and the copy in TCRdb shows in-frame clones only, minus some. This table lists over 65,000 clones. Sequencing was carried out using PBMCs. Receptors were obtained from a woman aged 25 to 39 in good health and CMV-seronegative.

The V and J genes are TRBV7-9 and TRBJ1-1; maybe TRBD1 (5 bases). Germline values: CDR1 SEHNR, CDR2 FQNEAQ (reference sequence). This CDR3 is 14 amino acids long. The ends were cut back, 4 bases at V and 0 bases at J, with 9 bases in the middle. This CDR3 is CASSSQGVNTEAFF. CDR3 nucleotide sequence: TGTGCCAGCAGCTCCCAAGGGGTGAACACTGAAGCTTTCTTT.

V and J are TRBV30 and TRBJ1-2; possible D gene TRBD1, 5 bases. Germline V lookup: CDR1 GTSNPN, CDR2 SVGIG (reference sequence). This CDR3 is built from 13 residues. V was shortened by 8 bases and J by 4 bases, with 17 bases between the two germline ends. The CDR3 bases are TGTGCCATTCTCGGACGGACAACCTATGGCTACACCTTC. Amino acid sequence: CAILGRTTYGYTF. The entire variable domain, with the rest obtained from reference TRBV30 and TRBJ1-2, is as follows: SQTIHQWPATLVQPVGSPLSLECTVEGTSNPNLYWYRQAAGRGLQLLFYSVGIGQISSEVPQNLSASRPQDRQFILSSKKLLLSDSGFYLCAILGRTTYGYTFGSGTRLTVV.

The J gene is TRBJ1-1, the V gene TRBV6-5, with D possibly being TRBD1 (5 bases). V was pared by 2 bases and J by 1 base, with 8 bases between. CDR3 size: 14 residues. The germline CDR1 and CDR2 sequences are MNHEY and SVGAGI. CDR3: CASSYEQENTEAFF. As DNA, the CDR3 is TGTGCCAGCAGTTACGAACAGGAGAACACTGAAGCTTTCTTT.

This chain connects TRBV18 to TRBJ2-7; 7 positions agree with TRBD2. The CDR3 totals 15 residues. After removal of 6 bases from V and 1 base from J, the junction contained 9 bases not matched to a gene. From germline, CDR1 is KGHSH and CDR2 LQKENI. The CDR3 DNA is TGTGCCAGCTCCCTCGGGGCGGGGGATTCCTACGAGCAGTACTTC. This translates into CASSLGAGDSYEQYF.

J is TRBJ2-7 and V is TRBV2, with TRBD2 identical over 9 bases. The CDR3 totals 19 residues. The germline CDR1 and CDR2 sequences are SNHLY and FYNNEI. V shed 0 bases, J shed 0 bases, and the junction held 12 bases outside the gene matches. CDR3 loop: CASSEALTSGQYPSYEQYF. The CDR3 nucleotides are TGTGCCAGCAGTGAAGCGCTTACTAGCGGGCAATACCCCTCCTACGAGCAGTACTTC.

The chain joins TRBV7-9 to TRBJ1-4; 9 bases match TRBD1. The germline gives CDR1 SEHNR, CDR2 FQNEAQ (reference sequence). This CDR3 spans 15 amino acids. V shed 5 bases, J shed 5 bases, and the junction held 6 bases outside the gene matches. CDR3 sequence (DNA): TGTGCCAGCAGCCCCGACAGGGGGTTAAATGAAAAACTGTTTTTT. As protein: CASSPDRGLNEKLFF.

The chain has TRBV27 and TRBJ2-7; possible D gene TRBD1, 6 bases. Deletions cut 4 bases from V and 6 bases from J, with 13 bases between. The CDR3 has 13 residues. The germline gives CDR1 MNHEY, CDR2 SMNVEV (reference sequence). CDR3 bases: TGTGCCAGCAGTTACGCCGGACAGAGCGAGCAGTACTTC. It codes for CASSYAGQSEQYF.

The V gene is TRBV11-2, the J gene TRBJ1-2; no clear D. The germline V and J ends were trimmed by 2 bases and 3 bases, with 13 bases remaining between them. This CDR3 is built from 15 residues. Germline values: CDR1 SGHAT, CDR2 FQNNGV. The CDR3 DNA sequence: TGTGCCAGCAGCTTACCGGGAGGAGGCGACTATGGCTACACCTTC. Residues: CASSLPGGGDYGYTF.